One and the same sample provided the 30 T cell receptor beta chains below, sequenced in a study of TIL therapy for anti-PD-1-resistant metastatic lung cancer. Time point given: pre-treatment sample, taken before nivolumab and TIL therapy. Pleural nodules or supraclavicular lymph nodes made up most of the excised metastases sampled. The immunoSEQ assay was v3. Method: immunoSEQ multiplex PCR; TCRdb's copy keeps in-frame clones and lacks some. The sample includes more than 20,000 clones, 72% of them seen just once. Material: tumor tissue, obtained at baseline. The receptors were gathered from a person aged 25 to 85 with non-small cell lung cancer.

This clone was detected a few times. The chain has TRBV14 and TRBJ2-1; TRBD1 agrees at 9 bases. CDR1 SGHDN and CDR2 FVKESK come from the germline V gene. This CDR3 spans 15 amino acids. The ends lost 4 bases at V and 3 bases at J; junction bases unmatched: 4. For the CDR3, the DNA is TGTGCCAGCAGCCGCCGACAGGGGGGCTACAATGAGCAGTTCTTC. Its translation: CASSRRQGGYNEQFF.

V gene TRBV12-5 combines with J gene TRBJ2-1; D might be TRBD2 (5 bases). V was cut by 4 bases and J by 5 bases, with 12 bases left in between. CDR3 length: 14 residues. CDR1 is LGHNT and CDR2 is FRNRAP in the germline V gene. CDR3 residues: CASGSPRTDNEQFF. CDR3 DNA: TGTGCTAGTGGTTCCCCACGGACTGACAATGAGCAGTTCTTC.

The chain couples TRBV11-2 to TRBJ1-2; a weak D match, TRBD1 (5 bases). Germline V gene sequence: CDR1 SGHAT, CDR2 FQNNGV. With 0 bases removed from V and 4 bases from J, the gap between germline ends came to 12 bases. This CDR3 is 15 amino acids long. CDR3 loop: CASSLEAGAIYGYTF. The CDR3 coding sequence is TGTGCCAGCAGCTTAGAGGCTGGGGCAATCTATGGCTACACCTTC.

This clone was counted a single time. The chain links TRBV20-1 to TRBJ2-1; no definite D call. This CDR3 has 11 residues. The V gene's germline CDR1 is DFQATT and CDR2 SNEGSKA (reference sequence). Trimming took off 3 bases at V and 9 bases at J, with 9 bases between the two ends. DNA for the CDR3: TGCAGTGCTAGCCCCTATGGTGAGCAGTTCTTC. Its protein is CSASPYGEQFF.

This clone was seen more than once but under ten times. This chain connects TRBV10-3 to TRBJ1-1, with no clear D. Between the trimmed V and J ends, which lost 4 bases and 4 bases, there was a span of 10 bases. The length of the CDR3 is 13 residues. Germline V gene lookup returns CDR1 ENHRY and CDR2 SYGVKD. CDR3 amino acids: CAISGRVGTEAFF. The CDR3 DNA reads TGTGCCATCAGTGGGAGAGTTGGCACTGAAGCTTTCTTT.

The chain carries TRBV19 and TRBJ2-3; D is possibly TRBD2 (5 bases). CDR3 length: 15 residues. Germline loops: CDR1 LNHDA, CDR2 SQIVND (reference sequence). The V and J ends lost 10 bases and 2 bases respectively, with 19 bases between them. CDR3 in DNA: TGTGCCACAAGTGGCGGGCCCTTGCTCACAGATACGCAGTATTTT. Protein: CATSGGPLLTDTQYF.

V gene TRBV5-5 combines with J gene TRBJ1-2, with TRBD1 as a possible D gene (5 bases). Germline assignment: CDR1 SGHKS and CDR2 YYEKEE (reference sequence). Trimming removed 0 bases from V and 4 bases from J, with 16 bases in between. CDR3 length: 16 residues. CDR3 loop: CASSLELSGTLYGYTF. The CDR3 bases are TGTGCCAGCAGCTTGGAACTATCGGGGACCCTCTATGGCTACACCTTC.

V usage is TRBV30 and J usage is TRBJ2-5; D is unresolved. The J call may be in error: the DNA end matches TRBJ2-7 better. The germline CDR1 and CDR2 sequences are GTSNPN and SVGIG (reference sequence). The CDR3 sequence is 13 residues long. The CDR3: CAWSAGLTYEQYF. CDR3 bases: TGTGCCTGGAGCGCAGGTTTGACCTACGAGCAGTACTTC.

The CDR3 sequence is CASSERASGNTIYF. The CDR3 bases are TGTGCCAGCAGTGAAAGGGCCTCTGGAAACACCATATATTTT. This chain uses TRBV6-1 with TRBJ1-3, with unresolved D. CDR1 is MNHNS, CDR2 SASEGT, per germline. CDR3 length: 14 amino acids. V dropped 2 bases and J dropped 0 bases, with 5 bases sitting between them.

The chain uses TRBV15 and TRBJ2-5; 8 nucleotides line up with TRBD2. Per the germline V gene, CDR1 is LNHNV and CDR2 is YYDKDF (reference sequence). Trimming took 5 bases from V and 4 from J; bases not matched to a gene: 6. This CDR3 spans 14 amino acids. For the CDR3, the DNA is TGTGCCACCAGCTTACGGGGGGGCCGAGAGACCCAGTACTTC. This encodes CATSLRGGRETQYF.

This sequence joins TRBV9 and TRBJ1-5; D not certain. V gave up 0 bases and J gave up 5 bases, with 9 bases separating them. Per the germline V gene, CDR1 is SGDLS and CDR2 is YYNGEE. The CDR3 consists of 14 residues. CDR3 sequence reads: CASSVGLEDQPQHF. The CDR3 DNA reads TGTGCCAGCAGCGTAGGACTGGAAGATCAGCCCCAGCATTTT. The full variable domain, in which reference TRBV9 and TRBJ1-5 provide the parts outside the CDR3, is DSGVTQTPKHLITATGQRVTLRCSPRSGDLSVYWYQQSLDQGLQFLIQYYNGEERAKGNILERFSAQQFPDLHSELNLSSLELGDSALYFCASSVGLEDQPQHFGDGTRLSIL.

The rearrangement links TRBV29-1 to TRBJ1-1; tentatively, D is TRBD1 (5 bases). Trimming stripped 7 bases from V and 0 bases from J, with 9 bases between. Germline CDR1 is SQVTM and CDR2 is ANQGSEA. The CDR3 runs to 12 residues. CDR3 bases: TGCAGCGGCGGGACCGTGAACACTGAAGCTTTCTTT. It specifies CSGGTVNTEAFF.

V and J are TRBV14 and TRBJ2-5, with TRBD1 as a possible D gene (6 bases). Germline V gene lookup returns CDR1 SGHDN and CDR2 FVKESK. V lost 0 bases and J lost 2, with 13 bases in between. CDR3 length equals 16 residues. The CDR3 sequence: CASSQEHQGWQETQYF. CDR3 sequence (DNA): TGTGCCAGCAGCCAAGAGCACCAGGGGTGGCAAGAGACCCAGTACTTC.

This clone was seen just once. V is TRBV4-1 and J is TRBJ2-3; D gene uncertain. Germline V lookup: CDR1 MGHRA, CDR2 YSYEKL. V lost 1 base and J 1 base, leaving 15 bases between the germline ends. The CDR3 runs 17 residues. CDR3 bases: TGCGCCAGCAGCCAAGTTGTAGGGCCTGAGCGCACAGATACGCAGTATTTT. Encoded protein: CASSQVVGPERTDTQYF.

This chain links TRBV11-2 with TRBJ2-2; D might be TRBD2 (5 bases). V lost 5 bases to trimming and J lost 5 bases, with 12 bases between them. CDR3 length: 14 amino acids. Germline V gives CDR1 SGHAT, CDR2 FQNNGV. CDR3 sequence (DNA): TGTGCCAGCAGCCCTCAGAGGGCTACCGGGGAGCTGTTTTTT. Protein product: CASSPQRATGELFF.

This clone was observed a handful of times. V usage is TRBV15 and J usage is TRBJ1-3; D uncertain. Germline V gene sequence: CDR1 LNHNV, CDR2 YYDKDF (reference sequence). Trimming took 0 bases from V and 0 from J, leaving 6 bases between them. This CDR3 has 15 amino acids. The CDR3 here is CATSRERYSGNTIYF. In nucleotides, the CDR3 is TGTGCCACCAGCAGAGAAAGATACTCTGGAAACACCATATATTTT.

CDR3 amino acids: CASSTPRFEAFF. DNA for the CDR3: TGTGCCAGCAGCACCCCCCGGTTTGAAGCTTTCTTT. The chain is built from TRBV6-5 and TRBJ1-1; D remains unclear. CDR3 length: 12 residues. Germline V gene data show CDR1 as MNHEY and CDR2 as SVGAGI. V lost 6 bases and J 7 bases, leaving 12 bases between the germline ends.

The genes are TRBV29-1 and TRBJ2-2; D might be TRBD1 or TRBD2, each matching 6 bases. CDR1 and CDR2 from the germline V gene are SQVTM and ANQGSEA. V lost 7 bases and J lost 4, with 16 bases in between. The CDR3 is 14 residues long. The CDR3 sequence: CSASLGGVTGELFF. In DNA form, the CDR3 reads TGCAGCGCCTCCCTCGGGGGCGTCACCGGGGAGCTGTTTTTT.

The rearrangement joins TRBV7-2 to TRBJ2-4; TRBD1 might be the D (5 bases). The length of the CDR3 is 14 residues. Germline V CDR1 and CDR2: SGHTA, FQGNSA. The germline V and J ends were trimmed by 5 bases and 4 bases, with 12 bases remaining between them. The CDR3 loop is CASSAGQEKNIQYF. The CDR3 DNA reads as TGTGCCAGCAGCGCCGGACAAGAGAAAAACATTCAGTACTTC.

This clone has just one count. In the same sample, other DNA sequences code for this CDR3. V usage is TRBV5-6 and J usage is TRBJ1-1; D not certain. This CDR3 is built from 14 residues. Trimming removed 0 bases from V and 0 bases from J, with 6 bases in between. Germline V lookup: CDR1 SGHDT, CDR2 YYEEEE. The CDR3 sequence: CASSLGTLNTEAFF. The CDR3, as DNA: TGTGCCAGCAGCTTGGGCACCTTGAACACTGAAGCTTTCTTT.

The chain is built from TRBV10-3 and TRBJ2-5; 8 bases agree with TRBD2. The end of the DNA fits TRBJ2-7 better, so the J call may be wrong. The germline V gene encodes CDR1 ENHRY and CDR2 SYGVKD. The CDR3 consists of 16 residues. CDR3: CAISGASGRSSYEQYF. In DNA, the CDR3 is TGTGCCATCAGTGGAGCTAGCGGGCGGAGCTCCTACGAGCAGTACTTC.

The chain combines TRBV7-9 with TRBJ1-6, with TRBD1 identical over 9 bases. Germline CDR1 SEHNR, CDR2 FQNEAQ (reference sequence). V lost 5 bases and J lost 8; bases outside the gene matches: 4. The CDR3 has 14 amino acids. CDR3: CASSHRGRDSPLHF. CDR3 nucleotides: TGTGCCAGCAGCCACAGGGGGCGGGATTCACCCCTCCACTTT.

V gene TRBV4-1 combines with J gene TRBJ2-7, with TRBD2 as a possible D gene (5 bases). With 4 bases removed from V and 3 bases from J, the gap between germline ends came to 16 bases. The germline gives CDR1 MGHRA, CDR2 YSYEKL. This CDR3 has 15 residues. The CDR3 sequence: CASSPWTRENYEQYF. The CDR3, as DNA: TGCGCCAGCAGCCCCTGGACCCGGGAAAACTACGAGCAGTACTTC.

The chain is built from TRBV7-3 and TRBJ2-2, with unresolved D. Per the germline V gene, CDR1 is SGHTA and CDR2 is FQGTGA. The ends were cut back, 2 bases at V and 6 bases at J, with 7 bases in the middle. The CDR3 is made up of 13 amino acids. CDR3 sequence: CASSLGVAGELFF. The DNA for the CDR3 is TGTGCCAGCAGCTTAGGGGTGGCCGGGGAGCTGTTTTTT.

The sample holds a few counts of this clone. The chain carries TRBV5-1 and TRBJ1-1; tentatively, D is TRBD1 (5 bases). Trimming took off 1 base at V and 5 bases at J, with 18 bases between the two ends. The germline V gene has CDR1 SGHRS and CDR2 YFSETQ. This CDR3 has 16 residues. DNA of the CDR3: TGCGCCAGCAGCTTGTTTCCCGGGGCATCAGGGACTGAAGCTTTCTTT. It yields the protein CASSLFPGASGTEAFF.

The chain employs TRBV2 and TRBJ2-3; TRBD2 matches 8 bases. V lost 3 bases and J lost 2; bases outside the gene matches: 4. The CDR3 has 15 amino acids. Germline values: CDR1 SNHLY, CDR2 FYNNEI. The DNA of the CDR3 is TGTGCCAGCAGTGAGGGAGCGGGGGACACAGATACGCAGTATTTT. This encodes CASSEGAGDTDTQYF.

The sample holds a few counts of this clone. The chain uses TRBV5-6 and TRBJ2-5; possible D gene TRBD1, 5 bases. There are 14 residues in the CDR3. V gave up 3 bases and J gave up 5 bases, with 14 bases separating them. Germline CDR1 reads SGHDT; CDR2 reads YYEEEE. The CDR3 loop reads CASSSTGPGETQYF. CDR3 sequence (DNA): TGTGCCAGCAGCTCCACAGGCCCAGGGGAGACCCAGTACTTC.

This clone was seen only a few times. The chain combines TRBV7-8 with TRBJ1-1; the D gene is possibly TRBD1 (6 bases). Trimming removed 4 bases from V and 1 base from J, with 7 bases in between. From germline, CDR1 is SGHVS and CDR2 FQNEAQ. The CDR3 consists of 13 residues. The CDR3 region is CASSSTGNTEAFF. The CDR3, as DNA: TGTGCCAGCAGCTCGACAGGGAACACTGAAGCTTTCTTT.

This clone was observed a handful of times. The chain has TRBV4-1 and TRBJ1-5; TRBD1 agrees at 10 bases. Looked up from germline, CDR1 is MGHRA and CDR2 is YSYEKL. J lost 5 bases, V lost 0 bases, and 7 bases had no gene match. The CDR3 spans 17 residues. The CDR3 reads CASSQDFWDRGDQPQHF. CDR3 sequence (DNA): TGCGCCAGCAGCCAAGATTTTTGGGACAGGGGCGATCAGCCCCAGCATTTT.

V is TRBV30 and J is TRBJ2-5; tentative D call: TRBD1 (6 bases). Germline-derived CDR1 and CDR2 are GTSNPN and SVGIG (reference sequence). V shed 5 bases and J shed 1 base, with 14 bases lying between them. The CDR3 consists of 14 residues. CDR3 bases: TGTGCCTGGGGGGGCTCCGGGGTCCAAGAGACCCAGTACTTC. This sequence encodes CAWGGSGVQETQYF.